This is a list of T cell receptor beta chains from one sample in a study of T cell responses to AZD1222 COVID-19 vaccine. Data came from immunoSEQ multiplex PCR; TCRdb stores just in-frame clones and leaves some out. Of roughly 80,000 clones in the sample, roughly 90% were seen once. The sample consisted of peripheral blood, taken on day 0 of AZD1222 vaccination. These receptors all come from an adult in good health. The CDR3 runs from the conserved cysteine through the conserved F or W. Each record gives: V gene, clone size, J gene, D gene, CDR3 protein, CDR3 DNA. A D gene is named only where the DNA matches it firmly. Expanded clones get a size class; other rows say once, few or many, or leave the size out.

v_call: TRBV6-2/TRBV6-3
clone_size: NA
j_call: TRBJ2-3
d_call: TRBD2
cdr3_aa: CASSLMGLAGHRDTQYF
cdr3_nt: TGTGCCAGCAGCCTAATGGGACTAGCGGGACATCGGGATACGCAGTATTTT

v_call: TRBV30
clone_size: NA
j_call: TRBJ1-5
d_call: NA
cdr3_aa: CAWSVRGNQPQHF
cdr3_nt: TGTGCCTGGAGTGTTAGGGGCAATCAGCCCCAGCATTTT

v_call: TRBV5-4
clone_size: NA
j_call: TRBJ2-3
d_call: NA
cdr3_aa: CASSLTSTSTDTQYF
cdr3_nt: TGTGCCAGCAGCTTGACTAGTACTAGCACAGATACGCAGTATTTT

v_call: TRBV7-3
clone_size: NA
j_call: TRBJ1-1
d_call: NA
cdr3_aa: CASSLQAGLNTEAFF
cdr3_nt: TGTGCCAGCAGCTTACAGGCAGGATTGAACACTGAAGCTTTCTTT

v_call: TRBV9
clone_size: NA
j_call: TRBJ1-6
d_call: NA
cdr3_aa: CASSGQAHSPLHF
cdr3_nt: TGTGCCAGCAGCGGACAGGCGCATTCACCCCTCCACTTT

v_call: TRBV6-5
clone_size: NA
j_call: TRBJ2-5
d_call: NA
cdr3_aa: CASTPTGLGETQYF
cdr3_nt: TGTGCCAGCACCCCAACAGGCCTCGGCGAGACCCAGTACTTC

v_call: TRBV5-4
clone_size: NA
j_call: TRBJ1-2
d_call: TRBD1
cdr3_aa: CASSKDRGEGYGYTF
cdr3_nt: TGTGCCAGCAGCAAGGACAGGGGGGAGGGCTATGGCTACACCTTC

v_call: TRBV21-1
clone_size: NA
j_call: TRBJ1-4
d_call: NA
cdr3_aa: CATTRDVGEKLFF
cdr3_nt: TGTGCCACCACTCGAGATGTAGGTGAAAAACTGTTTTTT

v_call: TRBV3-1/TRBV3-2
clone_size: NA
j_call: TRBJ1-2
d_call: TRBD1
cdr3_aa: CASSHNEDRHILTF
cdr3_nt: TGTGCCAGCAGCCATAACGAGGACAGGCACATTCTAACCTTC

v_call: TRBV11-2
clone_size: NA
j_call: TRBJ1-6
d_call: TRBD1
cdr3_aa: CASSVTGAFNSPLHF
cdr3_nt: TGTGCCAGCAGCGTAACAGGGGCTTTCAATTCACCCCTCCACTTT

v_call: TRBV6-5
clone_size: NA
j_call: TRBJ1-2
d_call: TRBD1
cdr3_aa: CASSTPRTGNYGYTF
cdr3_nt: TGTGCCAGCAGCACACCTCGGACAGGGAACTATGGCTACACCTTC

v_call: TRBV24-1
clone_size: NA
j_call: TRBJ2-7
d_call: NA
cdr3_aa: CATSRGDSYEQYF
cdr3_nt: TGTGCCACCAGCCGGGGCGACTCCTACGAGCAGTACTTC

v_call: TRBV6-5
clone_size: NA
j_call: TRBJ2-7
d_call: TRBD2
cdr3_aa: CASSYLAGQGYEQYF
cdr3_nt: TGTGCCAGCAGTTACTTAGCGGGGCAGGGCTACGAGCAGTACTTC

v_call: TRBV7-8
clone_size: once
j_call: TRBJ1-2
d_call: NA
cdr3_aa: CASIPVKANYGYTF
cdr3_nt: TGTGCCAGCATCCCGGTTAAAGCTAACTATGGCTACACCTTC

v_call: TRBV5-1
clone_size: NA
j_call: TRBJ1-3
d_call: NA
cdr3_aa: CASSPGPGGNTIYF
cdr3_nt: TGCGCCAGCAGCCCCGGGCCGGGCGGAAACACCATATATTTT

v_call: TRBV30
clone_size: NA
j_call: TRBJ1-3
d_call: TRBD1
cdr3_aa: CAWSYGTGSSGNTIYF
cdr3_nt: TGTGCCTGGAGTTACGGGACAGGGAGCTCTGGAAACACCATATATTTT

v_call: TRBV7-3
clone_size: NA
j_call: TRBJ2-3
d_call: NA
cdr3_aa: CASSLGYTDTQYF
cdr3_nt: TGTGCCAGCAGCTTAGGCTACACAGATACGCAGTATTTT

v_call: TRBV6-5
clone_size: few
j_call: TRBJ2-7
d_call: NA
cdr3_aa: CASRGASEQYF
cdr3_nt: TGTGCCAGCCGGGGGGCTTCCGAGCAGTACTTC

v_call: TRBV6-1
clone_size: NA
j_call: TRBJ1-1
d_call: NA
cdr3_aa: CASSESPRMNTEAFF
cdr3_nt: TGTGCCAGCAGTGAATCCCCCAGGATGAACACTGAAGCTTTCTTT

v_call: TRBV9
clone_size: NA
j_call: TRBJ1-1
d_call: NA
cdr3_aa: CASSVTGSNTEAFF
cdr3_nt: TGTGCCAGCAGCGTAACAGGATCGAACACTGAAGCTTTCTTT

v_call: TRBV6-6
clone_size: NA
j_call: TRBJ1-2
d_call: TRBD1
cdr3_aa: CASRGTDYGYTF
cdr3_nt: TGTGCCAGCAGGGGGACAGACTATGGCTACACCTTC

v_call: TRBV9
clone_size: NA
j_call: TRBJ2-2
d_call: TRBD1
cdr3_aa: CASSVALQGTGELFF
cdr3_nt: TGTGCCAGCAGCGTAGCTTTACAGGGGACCGGGGAGCTGTTTTTT

v_call: TRBV5-1
clone_size: NA
j_call: TRBJ2-1
d_call: TRBD2
cdr3_aa: CASTIPSTSETNEQFF
cdr3_nt: TGCGCCAGCACCATACCTTCGACTAGCGAGACCAATGAGCAGTTCTTC

v_call: TRBV3-1/TRBV3-2
clone_size: NA
j_call: TRBJ2-1
d_call: NA
cdr3_aa: CASSQDGNEQFF
cdr3_nt: TGTGCCAGCAGCCAAGACGGTAATGAGCAGTTCTTC

v_call: TRBV28
clone_size: NA
j_call: TRBJ2-7
d_call: NA
cdr3_aa: CASSWDRSQFYEQYF
cdr3_nt: TGTGCCAGCAGTTGGGACCGGTCCCAATTCTACGAGCAGTACTTC

v_call: TRBV19
clone_size: NA
j_call: TRBJ1-1
d_call: NA
cdr3_aa: CASKLQGSTEAFF
cdr3_nt: TGTGCCAGTAAACTACAGGGTAGCACTGAAGCTTTCTTT

v_call: TRBV19
clone_size: NA
j_call: TRBJ1-5
d_call: NA
cdr3_aa: CASSLSASNQPQHF
cdr3_nt: TGTGCCAGTAGTCTTTCGGCGAGCAATCAGCCCCAGCATTTT

v_call: TRBV6-1
clone_size: once
j_call: TRBJ1-1
d_call: NA
cdr3_aa: CASTNYAEAFF
cdr3_nt: TGTGCCAGCACTAATTATGCTGAAGCTTTCTTT

v_call: TRBV6-4
clone_size: NA
j_call: TRBJ1-2
d_call: NA
cdr3_aa: CASSDSMGSDGYTF
cdr3_nt: TGTGCCAGCAGTGACTCCATGGGGTCGGATGGCTACACCTTC

v_call: TRBV3-1/TRBV3-2
clone_size: NA
j_call: TRBJ1-6
d_call: NA
cdr3_aa: CASSPAGRGSPLHF
cdr3_nt: TGTGCCAGCAGCCCAGCGGGGAGGGGTTCACCCCTCCACTTT

v_call: TRBV24-1
clone_size: once
j_call: TRBJ2-3
d_call: NA
cdr3_aa: CATSATSQTELTDTQYF
cdr3_nt: TGTGCCACCAGTGCCACCTCCCAAACGGAGCTAACAGATACGCAGTATTTT

v_call: TRBV7-9
clone_size: once
j_call: TRBJ1-1
d_call: NA
cdr3_aa: CASRQMNTEAFF
cdr3_nt: TGTGCCAGCAGACAAATGAACACTGAAGCTTTCTTT

v_call: TRBV5-1
clone_size: once
j_call: TRBJ2-1
d_call: TRBD2
cdr3_aa: CASSPPGTSGGADEQFF
cdr3_nt: TGCGCCAGCAGCCCACCCGGGACTAGCGGGGGGGCCGATGAGCAGTTCTTC

v_call: TRBV6-5
clone_size: NA
j_call: TRBJ2-3
d_call: NA
cdr3_aa: CASSYSRVDTQYF
cdr3_nt: TGTGCCAGCAGTTACTCGAGGGTAGATACGCAGTATTTT

v_call: TRBV9
clone_size: NA
j_call: TRBJ1-1
d_call: NA
cdr3_aa: CASSVPLTGTEAFF
cdr3_nt: TGTGCCAGCAGCGTACCCCTTACCGGCACTGAAGCTTTCTTT

v_call: TRBV6-6
clone_size: NA
j_call: TRBJ1-5
d_call: TRBD1
cdr3_aa: CASSYPTGEGQPQHF
cdr3_nt: TGTGCCAGCAGTTATCCGACAGGGGAGGGTCAGCCCCAGCATTTT

v_call: TRBV25-1
clone_size: NA
j_call: TRBJ1-4
d_call: NA
cdr3_aa: CASSDPGTATNEKLFF
cdr3_nt: TGTGCCAGCAGTGACCCTGGGACGGCAACTAATGAAAAACTGTTTTTT

v_call: TRBV7-3
clone_size: NA
j_call: TRBJ2-1
d_call: NA
cdr3_aa: CASSQAGTQANEQFF
cdr3_nt: TGTGCCAGCAGCCAAGCCGGGACCCAAGCTAATGAGCAGTTCTTC

v_call: TRBV9
clone_size: few
j_call: TRBJ1-1
d_call: NA
cdr3_aa: CASSVEGNTEAFF
cdr3_nt: TGTGCCAGCAGCGTAGAGGGGAACACTGAAGCTTTCTTT

v_call: TRBV9
clone_size: NA
j_call: TRBJ1-4
d_call: NA
cdr3_aa: CASSVGDFNEKLFF
cdr3_nt: TGTGCCAGCAGCGTCGGGGATTTCAATGAAAAACTGTTTTTT

v_call: TRBV7-6
clone_size: NA
j_call: TRBJ2-7
d_call: TRBD1
cdr3_aa: CASSSKDRGSEQYF
cdr3_nt: TGTGCCAGCAGCTCTAAGGACAGGGGGTCCGAGCAGTACTTC

v_call: TRBV29-1
clone_size: NA
j_call: TRBJ1-1
d_call: NA
cdr3_aa: CSVRVTLNTEAFF
cdr3_nt: TGCAGCGTTCGAGTGACTCTGAACACTGAAGCTTTCTTT

v_call: TRBV25-1
clone_size: once
j_call: TRBJ1-1
d_call: NA
cdr3_aa: CASSSGTFAFF
cdr3_nt: TGTGCCAGCAGTTCCGGGACTTTTGCTTTCTTT

v_call: TRBV25-1
clone_size: NA
j_call: TRBJ1-5
d_call: NA
cdr3_aa: CASSDSNQPQHF
cdr3_nt: TGTGCCAGCAGTGATAGCAATCAGCCCCAGCATTTT

v_call: TRBV5-1
clone_size: NA
j_call: TRBJ2-2
d_call: NA
cdr3_aa: CASRAEPNTGELFF
cdr3_nt: TGCGCCAGCAGGGCGGAGCCGAACACCGGGGAGCTGTTTTTT

v_call: TRBV6-5
clone_size: NA
j_call: TRBJ2-7
d_call: TRBD2
cdr3_aa: CASSLSGGAYEQYF
cdr3_nt: TGTGCCAGCAGTTTAAGCGGGGGGGCCTACGAGCAGTACTTC

v_call: TRBV9
clone_size: NA
j_call: TRBJ1-2
d_call: NA
cdr3_aa: CASSPRGNYGYTF
cdr3_nt: TGTGCCAGCAGCCCTCGGGGCAACTATGGCTACACCTTC

v_call: TRBV18
clone_size: NA
j_call: TRBJ2-1
d_call: TRBD1
cdr3_aa: CASSPGRGSYNEQFF
cdr3_nt: TGTGCCAGCTCACCAGGCAGGGGGTCCTACAATGAGCAGTTCTTC

v_call: TRBV7-9
clone_size: NA
j_call: TRBJ2-3
d_call: NA
cdr3_aa: CARIRKKETDTQYF
cdr3_nt: TGTGCCAGAATACGGAAGAAGGAGACAGATACGCAGTATTTT

v_call: TRBV28
clone_size: NA
j_call: TRBJ2-5
d_call: NA
cdr3_aa: CASSFLGPEETQYF
cdr3_nt: TGTGCCAGCAGTTTCTTAGGGCCGGAGGAGACCCAGTACTTC

v_call: TRBV20-1
clone_size: NA
j_call: TRBJ1-4
d_call: NA
cdr3_aa: CSAIDRRSDEKLFF
cdr3_nt: TGCAGTGCTATTGACAGGAGGAGTGATGAAAAACTGTTTTTT